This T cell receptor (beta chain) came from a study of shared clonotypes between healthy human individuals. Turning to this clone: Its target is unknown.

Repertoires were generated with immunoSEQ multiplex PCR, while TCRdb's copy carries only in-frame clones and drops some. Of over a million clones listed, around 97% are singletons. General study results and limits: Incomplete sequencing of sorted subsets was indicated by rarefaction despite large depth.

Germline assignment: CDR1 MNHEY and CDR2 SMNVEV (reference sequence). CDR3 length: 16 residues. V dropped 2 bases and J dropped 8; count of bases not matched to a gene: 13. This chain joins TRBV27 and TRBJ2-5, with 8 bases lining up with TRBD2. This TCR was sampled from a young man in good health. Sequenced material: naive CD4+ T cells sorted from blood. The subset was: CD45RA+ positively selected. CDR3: CASSLLSGALKGTQYF. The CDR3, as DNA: TGTGCCAGCAGTTTACTTAGCGGGGCCCTAAAGGGTACCCAGTACTTC.